This passage covers 19 T cell receptor beta chains from one sample sequenced in a study of blood T cell repertoires in COVID-19. Some clones are missing from TCRdb's copy, which holds only in-frame ones; the method was immunoSEQ multiplex PCR. This table holds roughly 230,000 clones, roughly 85% found once. Sequenced input: peripheral blood. All receptors come from a man aged 35 to 55 with acute or convalescent COVID-19.

This chain uses TRBV18 with TRBJ1-1; D perhaps matches TRBD1 (6 bases). With 5 bases removed from V and 6 bases from J, the gap between germline ends came to 19 bases. CDR1 and CDR2 from the germline V gene are KGHSH and LQKENI. This CDR3 comprises 15 residues. CDR3 loop: CASSESLQGISEAFF. The CDR3 DNA is TGTGCCAGCTCAGAATCATTACAGGGAATCTCTGAAGCTTTCTTT.

Notes on this clone: The same CDR3 can be traced to other DNA sequences in this sample. This chain joins TRBV11-2 and TRBJ2-1; 8 bases match TRBD2. The CDR3 runs 15 residues. Germline V gives CDR1 SGHAT, CDR2 FQNNGV. V lost 1 base, J lost 1 base, and 0 bases stayed unmatched. CDR3 sequence: CASSLGGGSYNEQFF. CDR3 bases: TGTGCCAGCAGCTTAGGCGGGGGGTCCTACAATGAGCAGTTCTTC.

The V and J genes are TRBV5-1 and TRBJ2-1; D gene unclear. The ends were cut back, 5 bases at V and 0 bases at J, with 6 bases in the middle. From germline, CDR1 is SGHRS and CDR2 YFSETQ. The CDR3 is made up of 13 amino acids. The CDR3 is CASSRSSYNEQFF. The CDR3 DNA reads as TGCGCCAGCAGTAGAAGCTCCTACAATGAGCAGTTCTTC.

V usage is TRBV9 and J usage is TRBJ2-7, with 9 bases that match TRBD1. The germline V gene encodes CDR1 SGDLS and CDR2 YYNGEE. The CDR3 has 15 amino acids. V lost 3 bases and J lost 5; bases outside the gene matches: 9. The CDR3 region has the DNA TGTGCCAGCAGCGGATCCGGGACAGGGTACGACGAGCAGTACTTC. This translates into CASSGSGTGYDEQYF.

V usage is TRBV5-6 and J usage is TRBJ1-1; TRBD1 matches at 12 bases. V lost 5 bases and J lost 9; bases outside the gene matches: 5. The CDR3 is made up of 13 amino acids. The germline gives CDR1 SGHDT, CDR2 YYEEEE. CDR3 sequence: CASSPRDRGQAFF. The CDR3 DNA sequence: TGTGCCAGCAGTCCCCGGGACAGGGGGCAAGCTTTCTTT. Full variable domain (outside the CDR3, taken from reference TRBV5-6 and TRBJ1-1): DAGVTQSPTHLIKTRGQQVTLRCSPKSGHDTVSWYQQALGQGPQFIFQYYEEEERQRGNFPDRFSGHQFPNYSSELNVNALLLGDSALYLCASSPRDRGQAFFGQGTRLTVV.

This chain connects TRBV6-6 to TRBJ1-5, with a weak D call TRBD1 (6 bases). V lost 5 bases and J lost 2, with 16 bases in between. Germline V gene lookup returns CDR1 MNHNY and CDR2 SVGAGI (reference sequence). The CDR3 consists of 16 residues. The chain's CDR3 is CASSKQGPNGNQPQHF. The CDR3, as DNA: TGTGCCAGCAGTAAACAGGGCCCTAATGGCAATCAGCCCCAGCATTTT.

This chain links TRBV30 with TRBJ1-1; TRBD1 might be the D (5 bases). The CDR3 sequence is 15 residues long. Germline V CDR1 and CDR2: GTSNPN, SVGIG (reference sequence). V lost 1 base and J lost 0, with 12 bases in between. The CDR3: CAWSDPRQLNTEAFF. The CDR3 DNA sequence: TGTGCCTGGAGTGACCCAAGACAGTTGAACACTGAAGCTTTCTTT.

This clone was recorded only once. The V call is TRBV5-1, the J call TRBJ2-1; 15 bases align to TRBD2. The V and J ends lost 0 bases and 8 bases, in that order; junction bases with no gene match: 3. CDR3 length equals 16 residues. The germline gives CDR1 SGHRS, CDR2 YFSETQ. The CDR3, as DNA: TGCGCCAGCAGCTTGGGGACTAGCGGGGGGGCGCATGAGCAGTTCTTC. It translates to CASSLGTSGGAHEQFF.

The rearrangement joins TRBV10-3 to TRBJ2-3; D perhaps matches TRBD2 (6 bases). CDR1 ENHRY and CDR2 SYGVKD come from the germline V gene. V lost 0 bases and J lost 0, with 10 bases in between. The CDR3 runs 16 residues. The chain's CDR3 is CAISESGDSSTDTQYF. CDR3 nucleotides: TGTGCCATCAGTGAGTCGGGGGACTCGAGCACAGATACGCAGTATTTT.

The V and J genes are TRBV10-3 and TRBJ1-3, with D uncertain. This CDR3 has 14 amino acids. Trimming took off 7 bases at V and 1 base at J, with 11 bases between the two ends. Germline lookup yields CDR1 ENHRY and CDR2 SYGVKD. The CDR3 loop is CAITNEGSGNTIYF. CDR3 sequence (DNA): TGTGCCATCACTAATGAGGGTTCTGGAAACACCATATATTTT.

This chain joins TRBV2 and TRBJ2-5; TRBD2 aligns across 9 bases. The junction had 6 bases not matched to a gene; V was cut back by 7 bases and J by 0 bases. The CDR3 totals 15 residues. Germline CDR1 SNHLY, CDR2 FYNNEI. In DNA form, the CDR3 reads TGTGCCAGCATTTCTAGCGGGGCGGACCAAGAGACCCAGTACTTC. Translation: CASISSGADQETQYF.

The V call is TRBV9, the J call TRBJ1-1; D not resolved. The V gene lost 4 bases and the J gene lost 3 bases, with 7 bases spanning the gap. This CDR3 is built from 12 residues. The V gene's germline CDR1 is SGDLS and CDR2 YYNGEE. The CDR3 spells CASSQVDTEAFF. The CDR3 nucleotides are TGTGCCAGCAGCCAGGTGGACACTGAAGCTTTCTTT.

This chain joins TRBV18 and TRBJ1-2; the D gene is possibly TRBD1 (6 bases). The CDR3 covers 13 residues. With 3 bases removed from V and 8 bases from J, the gap between germline ends came to 13 bases. Germline assignment: CDR1 KGHSH and CDR2 LQKENI. CDR3 bases: TGTGCCAGCTCACCCAACAGGGTAGAGGGCTACACCTTC. It translates to CASSPNRVEGYTF. Filled out from reference TRBV18 and TRBJ1-2, the complete variable domain reads NAGVMQNPRHLVRRRGQEARLRCSPMKGHSHVYWYRQLPEEGLKFMVYLQKENIIDESGMPKERFSAEFPKEGPSILRIQQVVRGDSAAYFCASSPNRVEGYTFGSGTRLTVV.

The V and J genes are TRBV3-1 (or the pseudogene TRBV3-2) and TRBJ1-4; D unclear. There are 11 residues in the CDR3. Germline V gene sequence: CDR1 LGHDT, CDR2 YNNKEL (reference sequence). V lost 5 bases to trimming and J lost 10 bases, with 8 bases between them. The DNA for the CDR3 is TGTGCCAGCAGCTACGGAGGAAAACTGTTTTTT. Residues: CASSYGGKLFF.

The chain carries TRBV7-3 and TRBJ1-1, with D possibly TRBD1 on 6 matching bases. Germline CDR1 and CDR2: SGHTA and FQGTGA. The CDR3 spans 13 residues. Between the trimmed V and J ends, which lost 2 bases and 3 bases, there was a span of 7 bases. DNA for the CDR3: TGTGCCAGCAGCTTAGGGGGCCACACTGAAGCTTTCTTT. Translating gives CASSLGGHTEAFF.

V is TRBV7-8 and J is TRBJ2-1; D not certain. The CDR3 runs to 12 residues. Germline V gene sequence: CDR1 SGHVS, CDR2 FQNEAQ. V lost 5 bases and J lost 6, with 8 bases in between. The CDR3 here is CASSQHRNEQFF. CDR3 in DNA: TGTGCCAGCAGCCAGCATCGCAATGAGCAGTTCTTC.

V gene TRBV19 combines with J gene TRBJ2-5; a weak D match, TRBD1 (6 bases). Germline V gene lookup returns CDR1 LNHDA and CDR2 SQIVND (reference sequence). The CDR3 covers 15 residues. Trimming removed 5 bases at V and 5 bases at J, with 18 bases between. CDR3 amino acids: CASSRTALSQETQYF. The CDR3 region has the DNA TGTGCCAGTAGTCGGACAGCCTTATCTCAGGAGACCCAGTACTTC.

This clone came up a few times. V usage is TRBV24-1 and J usage is TRBJ1-1; 8 nucleotides line up with TRBD1. This CDR3 has 15 amino acids. CDR1 and CDR2 (germline): KGHDR, SFDVKD. V gave up 3 bases and J gave up 5 bases; unmatched junction bases: 7. Written as DNA, the CDR3 is TGTGCCACCAGTGATAATTCCCAGGGGGCAACTGAAGCTTTCTTT. The encoded protein is CATSDNSQGATEAFF.

The chain couples TRBV4-1 to TRBJ1-5, with TRBD1 as a possible D gene (6 bases). CDR3 length: 14 amino acids. V gave up 5 bases and J gave up 5 bases, with 13 bases separating them. The germline V gene encodes CDR1 MGHRA and CDR2 YSYEKL. CDR3 DNA: TGCGCCAGCAGCACAGGGAAGGGAGATCAGCCCCAGCATTTT. Amino acids: CASSTGKGDQPQHF.